The present T cell receptor (beta chain) was sequenced within a study of shared clonotypes between healthy human individuals. V dropped 8 bases and J dropped 2; count of bases not matched to a gene: 7. This CDR3 contains 14 residues. The germline CDR1 and CDR2 sequences are PRHDT and FYEKMQ (reference sequence). The table came from immunoSEQ multiplex PCR; TCRdb's copy has only in-frame clones and leaves some out. The profile covers millions of clones, with over 85% appearing a single time and 0.39% taken by the ten largest. The TCR originated in a man between 18 and 29 years old in good health. Some clones in this sample may be carry-over from other donors' samples. The J gene is TRBJ2-5, the V gene TRBV13; 8 bases map to TRBD1. Sequencing input: naive CD4+ T cells from PBMCs. Subset here: CD45RA+ positively selected. The CDR3 here is CASRRTGGQETQYF. The CDR3 nucleotides are TGTGCCAGCCGGAGAACAGGGGGACAAGAGACCCAGTACTTC.